The T cell receptor (beta chain) under discussion was sequenced for a study of cytomegalovirus exposure and HLA in healthy donors (dated by TCRdb to 2017 to 2019). Broadly, across the study: According to an earlier analysis of a few hundred of the donors, 150 million to 200 million T cells yielded roughly 100 million unique TCR beta sequences and around 280 Gb of sequence data. An early release that covered about 600 HLA-typed donors contained 250 to 350 gigabases of sequencing data and some 87 million unique TCR sequences. Of the roughly 400 genotyped donors, 81% fell in the genetic ancestry cluster associated with self-reported Caucasian donors. The study aimed to test whether signatures of past pathogen exposure could be identified by cataloging public T cell receptors. Using immunosequencing, the study profiled T cell repertoires from fewer than 700 subjects and related those repertoires to cytomegalovirus serostatus. Along with the approximately 700-subject first cohort, a separate validation cohort of over a hundred different subjects was used. To predict cytomegalovirus infection status, the study brought together high-throughput TCR immunosequencing, statistical association of individual TCRs with disease status, and machine learning. In a later analysis, previously published TCR beta repertoires from fewer than 750 donors were re-analyzed and high-resolution HLA genotyping was added so that TCR occurrence patterns could be studied. Rather than drawing on any new phenotypic data, the later analysis identified candidate immune exposures from TCR beta sequences and the way those sequences occurred across donors. To decide whether each TCR beta V gene segment behaved as functional or pseudogenic, an earlier analysis of fewer than 750 of the donors relied on high-throughput TCR beta sequencing. Donor age, sex, ethnicity and CMV serostatus were compiled alongside the repertoire data. In a later genetic analysis, genome-wide SNP genotypes for about 65% of the roughly 670 donors were used, and that subset was treated as a discovery cohort. All discovery cohort repertoires had been generated using a single sequencing platform. HLA typing included class I and class II loci at four-digit resolution. The number of donors typed differed by locus, with 629-630 for A, B, C, DRB1 and DQB1, about 500 for DQA1, 600 to 610 for DPA1, and approximately 470 for DPB1. Several DR-DQ haplotypes were handled as single units for association and clustering, since linkage in the cohort was strong. Across around 400 genotyped donors of the cohort, an average of roughly 250,000 unique TCR beta nucleotide sequences per donor were sequenced, and 15% to 20% of those sequences were non-productive. General findings and caveats noted by the study authors: Compared with equally common non-associated chains, HLA-associated TCR beta chains in a later analysis were more clonally expanded and had lower generation probabilities. In vitro tests confirmed that a few of the cytomegalovirus-associated TCR beta chains recognize cytomegalovirus antigens. Several of the top co-occurrence clusters appeared to be linked to parvovirus B19, influenza, CMV and Epstein-Barr virus, according to a later analysis. When HLA alleles, especially DR and DQ, strongly co-occurred, attributing TCR associations to individual alleles was difficult. The classifier was reported to diagnose cytomegalovirus status with high specificity and sensitivity in both the original and validation cohorts. In a later genetic analysis, fewer N-insertions in productive TCRs were reported among donors in an Asian-associated ancestry cluster than the approximately 710-donor mean. The 87-base-pair reads could not distinguish some IMGT-functional V segments, including TRBV6-2 and TRBV6-3, so those segments were excluded. A later analysis associated some 17,000 TCR beta sequences with specific HLA alleles at a false discovery rate of 0.05. Seventeen rarely observed V segments, including chromosome 9 orphons, were excluded from the earlier analysis of a few hundred of the donors because counts were too low. In a later analysis, most CMV-associated TCR beta chains were found to appear HLA-restricted, with HLA associations seemingly driven largely by CMV exposure. According to a later analysis, TCR association rates differed among HLA loci, with DRB1 alleles showing the most associated TCRs and HLA-C alleles showing the fewest. Most TCR sequences were observed very rarely across donors, whereas some public TCRs were present in many individuals. A cluster of highly shared sequence variants was judged likely to represent a technical artifact of the sequencing pipeline. A further reported finding was that TCR beta sequences accurately predicted the HLA-A and HLA-B alleles for most subjects in the first cohort. Linkage disequilibrium might explain the correlated functional status among segregating V segments, but an unknown experimental factor could not be ruled out. In the study, 150 to 200 TCR beta chains were listed as associated with cytomegalovirus. Sequencing depth was assumed to be roughly uniform across donors in the presence/absence analyses, though that assumption may not hold. This cohort had only TCR beta chains sequenced, and the lack of alpha or paired-chain data limited which features could be detected. Immune exposure information for the cohort was limited to CMV serostatus. A later genetic analysis associated a missense DCLRE1C variant with V-gene and J-gene trimming of TCR beta chains, and an independent cohort replicated the association. Because some donors lacked HLA typing at each locus, the association tests relied only on the typed subset. The authors suggested that the approach could potentially be extended to other disease states and immunological phenotypes. Broadly in line with IMGT annotations, most TCR beta V segments showed up in productive rearrangements about 87% or about 30% of the time in an earlier analysis of around 600 of the donors.

For this clone: No antigen is known for it. Nothing much larger sits one base from this clone, and base qualities are not available.

In total, 500 to 700 healthy bone marrow donors made up the cohort. At the time of sampling, every cohort member was nominally healthy, though immune exposures that went unrecorded were likely present. The donor tested CMV seronegative and was one of the 352 seronegative cohort members. Every donor gave a peripheral blood sample, and the peripheral blood mononuclear cells from that sample were used for TCR beta sequencing. Genomic DNA extraction from the blood cell samples was performed with the Qiagen DNeasy Blood Extraction Kit. The library was obtained by the immunoSEQ multiplex PCR assay. For the multiplex PCR, a mixture combining 60 forward primers for TCR Vbeta segments and 13 reverse primers for TCR Jbeta segments was used. Amplification of the CDR3 region of rearranged TCR beta genes was performed with a multiplex PCR assay on genomic DNA. The Illumina HiSeq System was used to sequence the amplified TCR beta libraries as 87-base-pair reads. As for how the authors treated the data: In a later analysis, around 80 million unique TCR beta chains were counted across the roughly 610 repertoires, and around 10 million of these chains were shared by at least two donors. Raw reads were error-corrected and collapsed into unique sequences with a nearest-neighbor algorithm that merged closely related sequences to remove PCR and sequencing errors. Alignment of CDR3 sequences to IMGT reference sequences was used to assign V, D and J gene segments. For a sequence to be retained, a match of at least six nucleotides to both a V gene segment and a J gene segment was required. A rearrangement was called productive if the CDR3 had no stop codons and remained in frame with V and J, and every other rearrangement was called non-productive. Following IMGT convention, CDR3 was defined as the stretch from the second conserved V-encoded cysteine up to the conserved J-encoded phenylalanine. The earlier analysis of about 640 of the donors excluded any sequence lacking an unambiguous match to a single V gene segment. An earlier analysis of some 610 of the donors called V segments functional above 56.7% productive rearrangements and segregating when the between-donor standard deviation exceeded 5%. To diagnose cytomegalovirus status from the catalog of TCR beta chain sequences, a statistical classification framework was built. In a later analysis, TCR nucleotide sequences were compared against IMGT/GENE-DB human TR gene sequences so that V and J genes could be assigned. The TCRdist pipeline was used in a later analysis to assign CDR3 sequences and most-parsimonious VDJ recombination scenarios. In a later analysis, every TCR beta chain was defined by the combination of its CDR3 amino acid sequence and its V-gene family, and reads without a unique V-gene family were dropped. To address suspected cross-contamination and a sequencing artifact, a later analysis removed some 620 highly shared, low-generation-probability nucleotide sequences. For each public chain, a later analysis derived a clonal expansion index from normalized ranks of inferred template counts within each repertoire. In a later analysis, generation probabilities were computed using a VDJ recombination model fitted to out-of-frame rearrangements, and the results were checked against IGoR. In a later analysis, TCR-TCR, TCR-HLA and TCR-CMV co-occurrence was scored with hypergeometric tests, and a repertoire-size bias correction was applied to TCR pairs. A later analysis estimated false discovery rates by permuting HLA or CMV assignments 20 times. In a later analysis, co-occurring TCRs were grouped using DBSCAN, and TCRdist sequence similarity was added for clustering within HLA-allele-positive subsets. Co-occurrence clustering excluded repertoires with fewer than 30,000 or more than 120,000 public chains, plus five with anomalous nucleotide sharing. In its TCRdb copy, this immuneACCESS table keeps in-frame sequences only and misses some clones. Where compared with another copy, unresolved V genes explain less than half of these, and the others have no known cause. V and J calls and clone size are copied from that table; D and trimming were computed from the DNA. This sample holds around 130,000 clones; 76% were observed only once. The ten largest clonotypes hold about 1.7% of the sample.

Trimming leaves V shorter by 5 bases and J shorter by 4 bases, with the junction holding 8 bases beyond the gene matches. From the cysteine through the phenylalanine, the CDR3 covers 16 amino acids. The read is trimmed to its CDR3 DNA, 48 bases read in frame from base 1. The germline V gene (reference sequence) yields LNHDA for CDR1 and SQIVND for CDR2. Sequenced material: PBMCs. The receptor comes from a man in his forties or fifties in good health and CMV-seronegative. The chain was built from TRBV19 and TRBJ2-1, with 10 middle bases fitting TRBD1. The CDR3 reads CASSERTGGVYNEQFF. In nucleotides, the sequence is TGTGCCAGTAGTGAACGGACAGGGGGAGTATACAATGAGCAGTTCTTC.